This passage covers 4 T cell receptor beta chains from one sample sequenced in a study of T-cell reconstitution after alpha-beta-depleted transplantation in children. It was with unique molecular identifiers that the TCRbeta library was prepared. A single record per CDR3 protein comes from TCRdb applying MiXCR to the PCR reads. The data contain about 600,000 distinct CDR3 sequences, around 23% of them singletons. Source: PBMCs, mostly from graft donor cells, taken 360 days after TCRalphabeta/CD19-depleted stem cell transplant. These receptors were obtained from a boy younger than two who had a stem cell transplant for acute myeloid leukemia, so the T cells may come from the graft donor.

This rearrangement joins TRBV6-5 to TRBJ1-6, with 7 bases that match TRBD1. CDR1 is MNHEY and CDR2 is SVGAGI in the germline V gene. V was pared by 6 bases and J by 7 bases, with 12 bases of the junction left unmatched. CDR3 length: 16 residues. Written as DNA, the CDR3 is TGTGCCAGCAGACGTACCCTCCGGGACAGAAATTCACCCCTCCACTTT. Its translation is CASRRTLRDRNSPLHF.

The V and J genes are TRBV4-1 and TRBJ2-3; D is unclear. V lost 5 bases to trimming and J lost 8 bases, with 26 bases between them. Per germline, CDR1 MGHRA and CDR2 YSYEKL. This CDR3 contains 17 residues. The CDR3 sequence: CASSGRTIDLPPTTQYF. CDR3 DNA sequence: TGCGCCAGCAGCGGACGGACGATAGATCTGCCTCCGACTACGCAGTATTTT.

This clonotype was recorded many times. The J gene is TRBJ2-5, the V gene TRBV29-1, with a possible D match to TRBD1 (6 bases). The CDR3 is 13 amino acids. V lost 4 bases and J 1 base, leaving 10 bases between the germline ends. From germline, CDR1 is SQVTM and CDR2 ANQGSEA. The CDR3 protein is CSVVGTLQETQYF. CDR3 sequence (DNA): TGCAGCGTTGTCGGGACACTCCAAGAGACCCAGTACTTC.

This clonotype was detected many times. The chain uses TRBV12-3 or TRBV12-4 and TRBJ2-1; D remains ambiguous. With 8 bases removed from V and 0 bases from J, the gap between germline ends came to 8 bases. The CDR3 has 13 residues. CDR3 DNA sequence: TGTGCCAGCGGGCGTAGCTCCTACAATGAGCAGTTCTTC. Translation gives CASGRSSYNEQFF.